This TCR beta chain was obtained from a study of blood T cell repertoires in COVID-19. About the study: Donors in the United States, Italy and Spain gave samples during acute or convalescent COVID-19.

Libraries were prepared by immunoSEQ multiplex PCR; TCRdb keeps only in-frame clonotypes and omits some of them. The sample has roughly 200,000 clones, roughly 84% seen once. The CDR3 is 16 residues long. Germline V CDR1 and CDR2: MGHRA, YSYEKL. V was pared by 0 bases and J by 4 bases, with 15 bases between. V is TRBV4-1 and J is TRBJ1-2; D is unresolved. The sequenced material came from PBMCs or T cells enriched from blood (not recorded which). The receptor comes from a woman aged 25 to 39 who had been exposed to COVID-19. The DNA of the CDR3 is TGCGCCAGCAGCCAAGATGCTGCGGGAAGCCTCTATGGCTACACCTTC. It codes for CASSQDAAGSLYGYTF.